These 27 T cell receptor beta chains were sequenced from one sample in a study of T cells after yellow fever vaccination. A single record per CDR3 protein comes from TCRdb applying MiXCR to the 5' RACE reads. The table has roughly 310,000 distinct CDR3 sequences, 3.6% seen once. The sample here was PBMCs, taken on the day of the yellow fever booster vaccination. The receptor set was obtained from a man in his late teens or twenties who received the YFV17D yellow fever vaccine.

Only a few counts were recorded for this clonotype. The chain carries TRBV2 and TRBJ2-2; D possibly uses TRBD1 or TRBD2 (5 bases each). V dropped 8 bases and J dropped 0 bases, with 10 bases sitting between them. The CDR3 consists of 14 residues. Germline V gives CDR1 SNHLY, CDR2 FYNNEI. DNA for the CDR3: TGTGCCAGCCGGCGAGGGGCGAACACCGGGGAGCTGTTTTTT. Protein: CASRRGANTGELFF.

This clonotype was detected only a few times. The rearrangement uses TRBV2 and TRBJ1-1; possibly TRBD1 for D (5 bases). Trimming cost V 6 bases and J 11 bases, with 22 bases left between them. CDR1 SNHLY and CDR2 FYNNEI come from the germline V gene. There are 14 residues in the CDR3. The CDR3 sequence: CASRQGGPRSMAFF. CDR3 nucleotides: TGTGCCAGCAGGCAGGGCGGCCCCCGAAGTATGGCTTTCTTT. Supplemented by reference TRBV2 and TRBJ1-1, the full variable domain reads EPEVTQTPSHQVTQMGQEVILRCVPISNHLYFYWYRQILGQKVEFLVSFYNNEISEKSEIFDDQFSVERPDGSNFTLKIRSTKLEDSAMYFCASRQGGPRSMAFFGQGTRLTVV.

In this sample, this clonotype turned up many times. The chain links TRBV19 to TRBJ2-7, with 9 bases identical to TRBD1. The CDR3 is 15 amino acids. Germline V gene sequence: CDR1 LNHDA, CDR2 SQIVND (reference sequence). Trimming cost V 5 bases and J 8 bases; bases outside gene matches: 13. CDR3 bases: TGTGCCAGTAGTCTCTCGGGGACAGGGACAGCTAAGCAGTACTTC. It specifies CASSLSGTGTAKQYF.

The table lists this clonotype with many counts. The CDR3 sequence is CASSFWARAGATSYEQYV. The DNA for the CDR3 is TGTGCCAGCAGCTTTTGGGCGCGGGCGGGGGCCACCTCCTACGAGCAGTACGTC. This chain connects TRBV21-1 to TRBJ2-7; the D call TRBD1 from the table was never checked on the DNA. TRBV21-1 is tagged as a pseudogene. The CDR3 extends over 18 amino acids.

The chain employs TRBV27 and TRBJ2-6; no definite D call. The germline V and J ends were trimmed by 5 bases and 2 bases, with 16 bases remaining between them. From germline, CDR1 is MNHEY and CDR2 SMNVEV (reference sequence). The CDR3 is 17 amino acids. This CDR3 is CASSLQVTVPGANVLTF. The DNA of the CDR3 is TGTGCCAGCAGTCTACAAGTCACAGTACCTGGGGCCAACGTCCTGACTTTC.

This clonotype occurred a few times. The rearrangement links TRBV10-3 to TRBJ2-7; the match to TRBD2 covers 11 bases. The V gene's germline CDR1 is ENHRY and CDR2 SYGVKD. V dropped 6 bases and J dropped 1; count of bases not matched to a gene: 5. This CDR3 region has 15 residues. DNA of the CDR3: TGTGCCATCAGCCCCGGGACTAGCGGATCCTACGAGCAGTACGTC. It specifies CAISPGTSGSYEQYV.

This clonotype showed up many times. The chain employs TRBV12-3 or TRBV12-4 and TRBJ1-1; D gene unclear. The CDR3 covers 13 residues. Trimming removed 3 bases at V and 3 bases at J, with 8 bases between. The CDR3 nucleotides read TGTGCCAGCAGTTTGCCGGGGTACACTGAAGCTTTCTTT. This gives the protein CASSLPGYTEAFF.

This clonotype was seen more than once but under ten times. The V gene is TRBV5-1, the J gene TRBJ2-7; no firm D call. The V gene lost 4 bases and the J gene lost 2 bases, with 19 bases spanning the gap. The CDR3 is 16 residues long. Germline V gene data show CDR1 as SGHRS and CDR2 as YFSETQ. CDR3 protein: CASSLDLGQLTYEQYV. CDR3 bases: TGCGCCAGCAGCCTGGATTTAGGGCAGCTGACCTACGAGCAGTACGTC.

The chain carries TRBV19 and TRBJ1-4; D perhaps matches TRBD1 (5 bases). Deletions cut 6 bases from V and 3 bases from J, with 17 bases between. This CDR3 region has 16 residues. The germline V gene encodes CDR1 LNHDA and CDR2 SQIVND (reference sequence). CDR3 bases: TGTGCCAGTAGCCGGGACCCGGGCGCTGCTAATGAAAAACTGTTTTTT. It yields the protein CASSRDPGAANEKLFF.

There are a few counts of this clonotype. The chain recombines TRBV20-1 with TRBJ2-3; no clear D gene. CDR1 DFQATT and CDR2 SNEGSKA come from the germline V gene (reference sequence). The CDR3 consists of 13 residues. V lost 4 bases, J lost 1 base, and 9 bases lay in between. The CDR3 region has the DNA TGCAGTGCTACTTTGACCCGCACAGATACGCAGTATTTT. Protein sequence: CSATLTRTDTQYF.

The chain couples TRBV6-2 or TRBV6-3 to TRBJ2-7, with unresolved D. Germline values: CDR1 MNHEY, CDR2 SVGEGT. V was pared by 6 bases and J by 1 base, with 13 bases between. This CDR3 comprises 14 residues. For the CDR3, the DNA is TGTGCCAGCAGAACGGCGACCAATTCCTACGAGCAGTACGTC. It translates to CASRTATNSYEQYV.

The chain links TRBV28 to TRBJ2-3, with D perhaps assigned TRBD1 or TRBD2 (6 bases each). Germline V lookup: CDR1 MDHEN, CDR2 SYDVKM. Trimming stripped 5 bases from V and 8 bases from J, with 11 bases between. The CDR3 sequence is 12 residues long. This CDR3 reads CASSPRGLTQYF. The CDR3 region has the DNA TGTGCCAGCAGTCCACGGGGGCTTACGCAGTATTTT.

CDR3 nucleotides: TGTGCCAGCAGCTTAGGAGTATCGAGTCCCATCAATCAGCCCCAGCATTTT. Encoded protein: CASSLGVSSPINQPQHF. This chain uses TRBV7-2 with TRBJ1-5; D is undetermined. The V gene lost 1 base and the J gene lost 3 bases, with 16 bases spanning the gap. Per the germline V gene, CDR1 is SGHTA and CDR2 is FQGNSA. The CDR3 is made up of 17 amino acids.

This clonotype has at least ten counts. The CDR3 spells CASSYTTVLRETQYF. The CDR3 region has the DNA TGTGCCAGCAGTTACACTACCGTACTAAGAGAGACCCAGTACTTC. This rearrangement joins TRBV6-5 to TRBJ2-5; no reliable D call. V was shortened by 2 bases and J by 4 bases, with 14 bases between the two germline ends. Germline V CDR1 and CDR2: MNHEY, SVGAGI. The CDR3 loop spans 15 amino acids.

This clonotype was counted ten times or more. The rearrangement uses TRBV5-1 and TRBJ2-5; D is uncertain. Germline CDR1 SGHRS, CDR2 YFSETQ. V lost 3 bases, J lost 4 bases, and 13 bases lay in between. The CDR3 spans 14 residues. CDR3 DNA sequence: TGCGCCAGCAGCTCCATACCTGAGAGAGAGACCCAGTACTTC. Residues: CASSSIPERETQYF.

This clonotype was picked up many times. V usage is TRBV6-2 or TRBV6-3 and J usage is TRBJ2-2; possibly TRBD1 for D (6 bases). Trimming removed 2 bases at V and 0 bases at J, with 13 bases between. The length of the CDR3 is 17 residues. The germline V gene has CDR1 MNHEY and CDR2 SVGEGT. CDR3 residues: CASSYPPWTANTGELFF. Written as DNA, the CDR3 is TGTGCCAGCAGTTACCCCCCCTGGACAGCGAACACCGGGGAGCTGTTTTTT.

This clonotype occurred many times. The V call is TRBV5-4, the J call TRBJ1-2; no clear D gene. This CDR3 region has 16 residues. The germline V gene encodes CDR1 SGHNT and CDR2 YYREEE (reference sequence). V dropped 5 bases and J dropped 1 base, with 18 bases sitting between them. CDR3 in DNA: TGTGCCAGCAGGCCTACACTGCTCCTTGATAACTATGGCTACACCTTC. It codes for CASRPTLLLDNYGYTF.

This clonotype was detected ten times or more. The chain recombines TRBV7-8 with TRBJ2-5, with 9 bases identical to TRBD2. Germline CDR1 SGHVS, CDR2 FQNEAQ. The CDR3 runs to 18 residues. V was clipped by 2 bases and J by 5 bases; unmatched bases: 15. CDR3 region: CASSLKGLAGLAAETQYF. DNA for the CDR3: TGTGCCAGCAGCTTAAAGGGACTAGCTGGGCTAGCCGCGGAGACCCAGTACTTC.

There are a few counts of this clonotype. The chain carries TRBV7-8 and TRBJ2-2, with a tentative D call TRBD2 (7 bases). The V end was cut by 0 bases, the J end by 6 bases, with 11 bases between. The V gene's germline CDR1 is SGHVS and CDR2 FQNEAQ. The CDR3 runs to 15 residues. The chain's CDR3 is CASSLAGGPAGELFF. In DNA form, the CDR3 reads TGTGCCAGCAGCTTAGCGGGGGGGCCGGCCGGGGAGCTGTTTTTT.

This clonotype was seen repeatedly, ten times or more. The V and J genes are TRBV7-6 and TRBJ1-1, with D maybe TRBD1 (5 bases). CDR3 length equals 17 residues. The V and J ends lost 3 bases and 3 bases respectively, with 20 bases between them. Germline assignment: CDR1 SGHVS and CDR2 FNYEAQ. CDR3 nucleotide sequence: TGTGCCAGCAGCTTCTGGCCGGGGGGTTCAACCGACACTGAAGCTTTCTTT. Its protein product is CASSFWPGGSTDTEAFF.

This clonotype has just a few counts. The genes are TRBV5-1 and TRBJ2-3; the match to TRBD1 covers 8 bases. J lost 1 base, V lost 4 bases, and 8 bases had no gene match. The CDR3 consists of 16 residues. Germline assignment: CDR1 SGHRS and CDR2 YFSETQ. Written as DNA, the CDR3 is TGCGCCAGCAGCCGCTTAACGGGACAGGGCACAGATACGCAGTATTTT. This codes for CASSRLTGQGTDTQYF.

There are many counts of this clonotype. This sequence joins TRBV6-2 or TRBV6-3 and TRBJ1-1, with D unresolved. In germline, CDR1 is MNHEY, CDR2 SVGEGT. V lost 4 bases, J lost 2 bases, and 11 bases lay in between. The length of the CDR3 is 14 residues. CDR3: CASSSGGGNTEAFF. The CDR3 DNA sequence: TGTGCCAGCAGTTCCGGAGGTGGTAACACTGAAGCTTTCTTT.

This clonotype has at least ten counts. The genes are TRBV5-1 and TRBJ2-7; D gene unclear. The germline V gene has CDR1 SGHRS and CDR2 YFSETQ. V lost 0 bases and J 7 bases, leaving 14 bases between the germline ends. This CDR3 contains 14 residues. CDR3 loop: CASSLAPRTVEQYF. CDR3 coding DNA: TGCGCCAGCAGCTTGGCGCCCAGGACGGTTGAGCAGTACTTC.

In its sample, this clonotype was seen many times. The rearrangement joins TRBV5-1 to TRBJ1-2; TRBD1 is a possible D gene (5 bases). Germline CDR1 and CDR2: SGHRS and YFSETQ. The V gene lost 3 bases and the J gene lost 3 bases, with 18 bases spanning the gap. The CDR3 runs to 16 residues. The chain's CDR3 is CASSSQGHLGDYGYTF. DNA of the CDR3: TGCGCCAGCAGCTCACAAGGTCACTTAGGGGACTATGGCTACACCTTC.

This clonotype was observed a handful of times. The chain couples TRBV4-1 to TRBJ1-2; D is possibly TRBD1 (5 bases). The CDR3 sequence is 17 residues long. Germline V gives CDR1 MGHRA, CDR2 YSYEKL. The ends were cut back, 0 bases at V and 6 bases at J, with 20 bases in the middle. The CDR3 nucleotides read TGCGCCAGCAGCCAAGATCGGGACTCCCCCTGGGTGGATGGCTACACCTTC. The encoded protein is CASSQDRDSPWVDGYTF.

This clonotype was observed a few times. The CDR3 protein is CAWSVGQAGYTF. Here the CDR3 DNA reads TGTGCCTGGAGTGTTGGGCAGGCTGGCTACACCTTC. V usage is TRBV30 and J usage is TRBJ1-2, with no clear D. Germline values: CDR1 GTSNPN, CDR2 SVGIG (reference sequence). V lost 0 bases, J lost 7 bases, and 9 bases lay in between. CDR3 length: 12 amino acids.

In this sample, this clonotype turned up many times. This rearrangement joins TRBV4-3 to TRBJ1-6; D ambiguous. Germline V gene sequence: CDR1 LGHNA, CDR2 YSLEER. The CDR3 sequence is 16 residues long. Trimming shortened V by 1 base and J by 6 bases, and 13 bases separated the two germline ends. The chain's CDR3 is CASSQGNGAINSPLHF. DNA of the CDR3: TGCGCCAGCAGCCAAGGAAACGGCGCGATTAATTCACCCCTCCACTTT.